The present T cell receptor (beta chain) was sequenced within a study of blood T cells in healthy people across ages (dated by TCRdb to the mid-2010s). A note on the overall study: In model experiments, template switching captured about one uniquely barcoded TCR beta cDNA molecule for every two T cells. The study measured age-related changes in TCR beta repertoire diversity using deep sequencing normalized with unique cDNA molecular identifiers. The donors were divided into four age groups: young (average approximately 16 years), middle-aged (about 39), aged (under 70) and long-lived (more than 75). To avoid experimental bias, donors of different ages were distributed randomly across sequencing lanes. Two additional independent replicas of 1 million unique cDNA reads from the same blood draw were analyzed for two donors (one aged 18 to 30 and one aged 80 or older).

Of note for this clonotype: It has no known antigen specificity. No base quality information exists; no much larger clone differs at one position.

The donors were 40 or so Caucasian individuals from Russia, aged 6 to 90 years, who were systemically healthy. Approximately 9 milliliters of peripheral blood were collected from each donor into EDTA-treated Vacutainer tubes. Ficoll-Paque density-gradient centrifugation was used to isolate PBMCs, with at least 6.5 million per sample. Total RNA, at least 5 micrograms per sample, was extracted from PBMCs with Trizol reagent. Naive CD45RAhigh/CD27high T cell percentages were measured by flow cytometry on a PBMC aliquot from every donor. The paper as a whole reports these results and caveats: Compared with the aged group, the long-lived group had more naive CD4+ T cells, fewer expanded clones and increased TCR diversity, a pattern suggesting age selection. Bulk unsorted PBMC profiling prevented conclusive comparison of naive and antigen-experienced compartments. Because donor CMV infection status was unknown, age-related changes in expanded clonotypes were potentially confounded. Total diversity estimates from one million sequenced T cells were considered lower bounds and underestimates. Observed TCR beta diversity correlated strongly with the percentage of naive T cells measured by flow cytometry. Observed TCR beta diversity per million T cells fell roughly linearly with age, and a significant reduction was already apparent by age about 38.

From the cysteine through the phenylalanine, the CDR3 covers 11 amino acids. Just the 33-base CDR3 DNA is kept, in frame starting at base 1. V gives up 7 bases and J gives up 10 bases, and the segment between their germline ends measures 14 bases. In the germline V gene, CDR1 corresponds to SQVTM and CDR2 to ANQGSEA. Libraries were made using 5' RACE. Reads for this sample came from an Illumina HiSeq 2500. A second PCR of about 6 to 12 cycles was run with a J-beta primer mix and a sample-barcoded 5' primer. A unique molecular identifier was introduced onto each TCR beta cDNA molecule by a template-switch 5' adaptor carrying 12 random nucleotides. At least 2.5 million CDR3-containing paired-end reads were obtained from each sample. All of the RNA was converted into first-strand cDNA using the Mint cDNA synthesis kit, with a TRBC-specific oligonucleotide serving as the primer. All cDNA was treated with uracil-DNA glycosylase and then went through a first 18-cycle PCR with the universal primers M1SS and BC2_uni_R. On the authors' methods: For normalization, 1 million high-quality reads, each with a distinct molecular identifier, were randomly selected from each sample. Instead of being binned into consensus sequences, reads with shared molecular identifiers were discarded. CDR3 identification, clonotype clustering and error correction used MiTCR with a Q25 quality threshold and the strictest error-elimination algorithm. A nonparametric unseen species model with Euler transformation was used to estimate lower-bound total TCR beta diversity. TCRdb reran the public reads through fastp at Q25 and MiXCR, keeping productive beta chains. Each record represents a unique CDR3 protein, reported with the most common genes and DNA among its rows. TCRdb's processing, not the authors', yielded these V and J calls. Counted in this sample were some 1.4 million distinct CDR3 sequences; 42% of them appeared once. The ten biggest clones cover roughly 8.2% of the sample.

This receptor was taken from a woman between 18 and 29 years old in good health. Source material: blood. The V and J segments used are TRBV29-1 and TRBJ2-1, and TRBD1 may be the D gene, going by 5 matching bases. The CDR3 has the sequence CSGDQGGEQFF. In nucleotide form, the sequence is TGCAGCGGTGATCAGGGTGGGGAGCAGTTCTTC.